Listed below are T cell receptor beta chains from one sample, sequenced in a study of molecular identifiers for immune sequencing clone quantification. MiXCR, applied by TCRdb to the PCR reads, yields one record per CDR3 protein. The table has 60,000 to 70,000 distinct CDR3 sequences, 17% seen once. The source material was naive CD8+ T cells from blood, with Jurkat cell RNA spiked in. The source of these receptors is a human donor in good health. Some libraries in this study had Jurkat cell RNA spiked in. Each CDR3 is given with its conserved first and last residue. The D gene is left open where the match is weak. Size values are once, few and many counts, or a class for expanded clones, and some rows have none.

abundance: many; v_gene: TRBV5-8; j_gene: TRBJ1-2; d_gene: -; CDR3aa: CASSLDWASLKFANYGYTF; CDR3nt: TGTGCCAGCAGCTTGGATTGGGCATCCCTTAAATTCGCTAACTATGGCTACACCTTC
abundance: many; v_gene: TRBV6-2/TRBV6-3; j_gene: TRBJ2-7; d_gene: -; CDR3aa: CASSYVETGVYEQYF; CDR3nt: TGTGCCAGCAGTTACGTGGAGACAGGTGTTTACGAGCAGTACTTC
abundance: many; v_gene: TRBV7-9; j_gene: TRBJ1-1; d_gene: TRBD1; CDR3aa: CASSSRDREDTEAFF; CDR3nt: TGTGCCAGCAGCTCTCGGGACAGGGAGGACACTGAAGCTTTCTTT
abundance: many; v_gene: TRBV29-1; j_gene: TRBJ2-1; d_gene: TRBD1; CDR3aa: CSVHWWDRRNNEQFF; CDR3nt: TGCAGCGTGCATTGGTGGGACAGGCGAAACAATGAGCAGTTCTTC
abundance: -; v_gene: TRBV7-9; j_gene: TRBJ1-5; d_gene: TRBD1; CDR3aa: CASSSVSSRGRANQPQHF; CDR3nt: TGTGCCAGCAGCTCAGTATCCTCCAGGGGGCGGGCCAATCAGCCCCAGCATTTT
abundance: many; v_gene: TRBV3-1; j_gene: TRBJ1-1; d_gene: TRBD1; CDR3aa: CASSPGQGASNTEAFF; CDR3nt: TGTGCCAGCAGCCCCGGACAGGGGGCTTCGAACACTGAAGCTTTCTTT
abundance: many; v_gene: TRBV28; j_gene: TRBJ1-5; d_gene: TRBD1; CDR3aa: CASSPGGSQPQHF; CDR3nt: TGTGCCAGCAGCCCAGGGGGGAGTCAGCCCCAGCATTTT
abundance: many; v_gene: TRBV27; j_gene: TRBJ1-5; d_gene: -; CDR3aa: CASSLIGYQPQHF; CDR3nt: TGTGCCAGCAGTTTAATAGGGTATCAGCCCCAGCATTTT
abundance: many; v_gene: TRBV29-1; j_gene: TRBJ2-7; d_gene: TRBD2; CDR3aa: CSVVLLASGIYEQYF; CDR3nt: TGCAGCGTTGTGTTGTTAGCTAGCGGAATCTACGAGCAGTACTTC
abundance: many; v_gene: TRBV15; j_gene: TRBJ2-3; d_gene: TRBD2; CDR3aa: CATSTTSGVTDTQYF; CDR3nt: TGTGCCACCAGCACGACTAGCGGGGTAACAGATACGCAGTATTTT
abundance: many; v_gene: TRBV6-6; j_gene: TRBJ1-6; d_gene: TRBD1; CDR3aa: CASSQSLAQGDIYNSPLHF; CDR3nt: TGTGCCAGCAGCCAGTCTTTGGCACAGGGGGACATCTATAATTCACCCCTCCACTTT
abundance: few; v_gene: TRBV20-1; j_gene: TRBJ2-5; d_gene: TRBD2; CDR3aa: CSAAPTSAIQETQYF; CDR3nt: TGCAGTGCTGCCCCAACTAGCGCAATCCAAGAGACCCAGTACTTC
abundance: many; v_gene: TRBV27; j_gene: TRBJ1-2; d_gene: -; CDR3aa: CASSLDRKNYGYTF; CDR3nt: TGTGCCAGCAGTTTAGACAGAAAAAACTATGGCTACACCTTC
abundance: many; v_gene: TRBV4-1; j_gene: TRBJ1-1; d_gene: TRBD1; CDR3aa: CASSHSTGVDTEAFF; CDR3nt: TGCGCCAGCAGCCATTCAACAGGGGTTGACACTGAAGCTTTCTTT
abundance: many; v_gene: TRBV7-2; j_gene: TRBJ2-3; d_gene: -; CDR3aa: CASSPGISYWADTQYF; CDR3nt: TGTGCCAGCAGTCCCGGGATTAGCTACTGGGCAGATACGCAGTATTTT
abundance: many; v_gene: TRBV2; j_gene: TRBJ1-5; d_gene: -; CDR3aa: CASTTDRANQPQHF; CDR3nt: TGTGCCAGCACTACTGACAGAGCTAATCAGCCCCAGCATTTT
abundance: -; v_gene: TRBV4-1; j_gene: TRBJ1-5; d_gene: -; CDR3aa: CASSQDWQGGQPQHF; CDR3nt: TGCGCCAGCAGCCAAGATTGGCAGGGAGGTCAGCCCCAGCATTTT
abundance: many; v_gene: TRBV7-9; j_gene: TRBJ2-7; d_gene: -; CDR3aa: CASSLGGSTYEQYF; CDR3nt: TGTGCCAGCAGCTTAGGAGGGAGTACCTACGAGCAGTACTTC
abundance: many; v_gene: TRBV6-6; j_gene: TRBJ1-5; d_gene: -; CDR3aa: CASSYDVEMSNQPQHF; CDR3nt: TGTGCCAGCAGTTACGATGTGGAGATGAGCAATCAGCCCCAGCATTTT
abundance: many; v_gene: TRBV5-6; j_gene: TRBJ2-7; d_gene: -; CDR3aa: CASSGITYEQYF; CDR3nt: TGTGCCAGCTCTGGTATAACCTACGAGCAGTACTTC
abundance: -; v_gene: TRBV7-9; j_gene: TRBJ2-2; d_gene: -; CDR3aa: CASRRSTTGELFF; CDR3nt: TGTGCCAGCAGACGATCAACCACCGGGGAGCTGTTTTTT
abundance: many; v_gene: TRBV9; j_gene: TRBJ2-7; d_gene: -; CDR3aa: CASSAPGYPEGEQYF; CDR3nt: TGTGCCAGCAGCGCCCCAGGTTATCCCGAGGGAGAGCAGTACTTC
abundance: few; v_gene: TRBV5-4; j_gene: TRBJ2-7; d_gene: -; CDR3aa: CASSLVGDNEQYF; CDR3nt: TGTGCCAGCAGCTTGGTCGGGGACAACGAGCAGTACTTC
abundance: many; v_gene: TRBV20-1; j_gene: TRBJ1-2; d_gene: -; CDR3aa: CSARDRPTNYGYTF; CDR3nt: TGCAGTGCTAGAGACCGGCCGACTAACTATGGCTACACCTTC
abundance: -; v_gene: TRBV9; j_gene: TRBJ2-1; d_gene: -; CDR3aa: CTSSPSGDGQFF; CDR3nt: TGTACCAGCAGCCCATCGGGCGATGGGCAGTTCTTC
abundance: -; v_gene: TRBV28; j_gene: TRBJ2-1; d_gene: TRBD2; CDR3aa: CASTMSLAEHFEQFF; CDR3nt: TGTGCCAGCACCATGAGTCTAGCGGAGCACTTTGAGCAGTTCTTC
abundance: many; v_gene: TRBV7-2; j_gene: TRBJ2-7; d_gene: TRBD2; CDR3aa: CASSPGLAGLNYEQYF; CDR3nt: TGTGCCAGCAGTCCCGGACTAGCGGGCCTAAATTACGAGCAGTACTTC
abundance: many; v_gene: TRBV7-9; j_gene: TRBJ2-2; d_gene: -; CDR3aa: CASSGGLPGELFF; CDR3nt: TGTGCCAGCTCCGGGGGGCTACCCGGGGAGCTGTTTTTT
abundance: many; v_gene: TRBV29-1; j_gene: TRBJ2-7; d_gene: TRBD2; CDR3aa: CSVAAGGGYEQYF; CDR3nt: TGCAGCGTGGCCGCGGGGGGCGGGTACGAGCAGTACTTC
abundance: few; v_gene: TRBV7-2; j_gene: TRBJ2-1; d_gene: TRBD1; CDR3aa: CASSLGQGRYEQFF; CDR3nt: TGTGCCAGCAGCTTGGGACAGGGGCGGTATGAGCAGTTCTTC
abundance: many; v_gene: TRBV2; j_gene: TRBJ2-5; d_gene: -; CDR3aa: CASTSEWSLQETQYF; CDR3nt: TGTGCCAGCACCTCAGAGTGGAGCCTCCAAGAGACCCAGTACTTC
abundance: many; v_gene: TRBV7-9; j_gene: TRBJ2-2; d_gene: TRBD2; CDR3aa: CASRSRSWTSGRMNTGELFF; CDR3nt: TGTGCCAGCAGATCACGCTCTTGGACTAGCGGGAGGATGAACACCGGGGAGCTGTTTTTT
abundance: many; v_gene: TRBV7-6; j_gene: TRBJ1-5; d_gene: -; CDR3aa: CASSLEMGRNRPQHF; CDR3nt: TGTGCCAGCAGCTTAGAGATGGGACGCAATCGGCCCCAGCATTTT
abundance: many; v_gene: TRBV20-1; j_gene: TRBJ1-6; d_gene: -; CDR3aa: CSARDQYRLDNSPLHF; CDR3nt: TGCAGTGCTAGAGATCAATACAGGCTGGATAATTCACCCCTCCACTTT
abundance: many; v_gene: TRBV19; j_gene: TRBJ1-1; d_gene: -; CDR3aa: CASSEPLGEKVNTEAFF; CDR3nt: TGTGCCAGTAGTGAACCGTTGGGGGAGAAAGTGAACACTGAAGCTTTCTTT
abundance: many; v_gene: TRBV7-6; j_gene: TRBJ2-1; d_gene: -; CDR3aa: CASSPLPLVNEQFF; CDR3nt: TGTGCCAGCAGCCCCCTTCCCTTGGTCAATGAGCAGTTCTTC
abundance: -; v_gene: TRBV28; j_gene: TRBJ2-7; d_gene: -; CDR3aa: CASSFGAYEQYF; CDR3nt: TGTGCCAGCAGTTTCGGGGCCTACGAGCAGTACTTC
abundance: once; v_gene: TRBV9; j_gene: TRBJ2-7; d_gene: -; CDR3aa: CASSVDTDGDHEQYF; CDR3nt: TGTGCCAGCAGCGTAGACACCGACGGTGATCACGAGCAGTACTTC
abundance: many; v_gene: TRBV5-1; j_gene: TRBJ2-3; d_gene: TRBD2; CDR3aa: CASSHRLARRSDTQYF; CDR3nt: TGCGCCAGCAGCCACAGACTAGCGCGGCGCTCAGATACGCAGTATTTT
abundance: many; v_gene: TRBV7-9; j_gene: TRBJ2-3; d_gene: -; CDR3aa: CASSLGSLTQYF; CDR3nt: TGTGCCAGCAGCTTAGGTTCCCTTACGCAGTATTTT
abundance: many; v_gene: TRBV29-1; j_gene: TRBJ2-3; d_gene: TRBD2; CDR3aa: CSVDGTSGSIDTQYF; CDR3nt: TGCAGCGTAGACGGGACTAGCGGGAGTATCGATACGCAGTATTTT
abundance: many; v_gene: TRBV28; j_gene: TRBJ1-5; d_gene: -; CDR3aa: CASLGSELNQPQHF; CDR3nt: TGTGCCAGCTTAGGGTCTGAACTGAATCAGCCCCAGCATTTT
abundance: -; v_gene: TRBV5-1; j_gene: TRBJ2-7; d_gene: -; CDR3aa: CASSLSSLVDRSYEQYF; CDR3nt: TGCGCCAGCAGCTTGAGTTCTTTAGTAGATCGCTCGTACGAGCAGTACTTC
abundance: -; v_gene: TRBV5-1; j_gene: TRBJ2-2; d_gene: TRBD2; CDR3aa: CASSLYSSGTSTLGELFF; CDR3nt: TGCGCCAGCAGCTTGTATTCTAGCGGGACTTCAACCCTCGGGGAGCTGTTTTTT
abundance: many; v_gene: TRBV10-3; j_gene: TRBJ2-7; d_gene: -; CDR3aa: CAIRGSDYEQYF; CDR3nt: TGTGCCATCAGGGGTAGTGACTACGAGCAGTACTTC
abundance: many; v_gene: TRBV7-9; j_gene: TRBJ1-1; d_gene: -; CDR3aa: CASSFGKVTEYTEAFF; CDR3nt: TGTGCCAGCAGCTTCGGGAAAGTCACAGAATACACTGAAGCTTTCTTT
abundance: many; v_gene: TRBV4-1; j_gene: TRBJ2-7; d_gene: TRBD2; CDR3aa: CASSQDALAGGLEQYF; CDR3nt: TGCGCCAGCAGCCAAGATGCACTAGCGGGAGGGCTCGAGCAGTACTTC
abundance: many; v_gene: TRBV5-5; j_gene: TRBJ2-7; d_gene: -; CDR3aa: CASSLVSRDTPYRSYEQYF; CDR3nt: TGTGCCAGCAGCTTGGTATCACGGGACACACCCTACCGCTCCTACGAGCAGTACTTC
abundance: many; v_gene: TRBV13; j_gene: TRBJ2-3; d_gene: -; CDR3aa: CASSLRDMDTDTQYF; CDR3nt: TGTGCCAGCAGCCTCCGGGACATGGACACAGATACGCAGTATTTT
abundance: many; v_gene: TRBV7-2; j_gene: TRBJ2-3; d_gene: -; CDR3aa: CASSPSGGLGTDTQYF; CDR3nt: TGTGCCAGCAGCCCCTCCGGAGGGCTCGGCACAGATACGCAGTATTTT